The 12 T cell receptor beta chains below all came from one sample that was sequenced in a study of T cell responses to AZD1222 COVID-19 vaccine (TCRdb year 2021). The library was made by the immunoSEQ multiplex PCR assay. TCRdb re-hosts the immuneACCESS table, in-frame sequences only. Its copies lack some clones; in the studies checked, an unresolved V gene accounts for under half of them, and the cause for the rest is not known. The sample profile shows approximately 120,000 clones; less than 90% of them were found once. The ten largest clones capture roughly a quarter of the sample. Read against the paper, the sample's time point label means: baseline before first vaccination. This sample comprised peripheral blood, obtained on day 0 of AZD1222 vaccination. All receptors come from an adult in good health.

This clone was observed once. V is TRBV11-2 and J is TRBJ2-7; TRBD1 might be the D (6 bases). The CDR3 consists of 15 residues. Trimming cost V 7 bases and J 3 bases, with 19 bases left between them. Germline CDR1 reads SGHAT; CDR2 reads FQNNGV. This CDR3 is CASTRAGALSYEQYF. The CDR3 bases are TGTGCCAGCACCAGAGCAGGGGCACTTAGCTACGAGCAGTACTTC.

The chain employs TRBV29-1 and TRBJ1-1; the D gene is possibly TRBD1 (5 bases). Germline assignment: CDR1 SQVTM and CDR2 ANQGSEA. With 3 bases removed from V and 11 bases from J, the gap between germline ends came to 16 bases. CDR3 length: 12 amino acids. The CDR3 DNA reads as TGCAGCGTTGAGGGGGGGGGTCGCTTGGCTTTCTTT. Residues: CSVEGGGRLAFF. The full variable domain, rest sourced from reference TRBV29-1 and TRBJ1-1, is SAVISQKPSRDICQRGTSLTIQCQVDSQVTMMFWYRQQPGQSLTLIATANQGSEATYESGFVIDKFPISRPNLTFSTLTVSNMSPEDSSIYLCSVEGGGRLAFFGQGTRLTVV.

In this sample, this clone turned up once. The chain carries TRBV5-1 and TRBJ2-2; no definite D call. V was cut by 3 bases and J by 0 bases, with 9 bases left in between. The V gene's germline CDR1 is SGHRS and CDR2 YFSETQ. The CDR3 runs to 15 residues. Written as DNA, the CDR3 is TGCGCCAGCAGCTACGACACATCGAACACCGGGGAGCTGTTTTTT. Its protein product is CASSYDTSNTGELFF.

The V gene is TRBV7-9, the J gene TRBJ1-2; D gene uncertain. Per the germline V gene, CDR1 is SEHNR and CDR2 is FQNEAQ (reference sequence). This CDR3 spans 11 amino acids. V lost 4 bases to trimming and J lost 8 bases, with 8 bases between them. DNA for the CDR3: TGTGCCAGCAGCTCGGTCATAGGCTACACCTTC. It yields the protein CASSSVIGYTF. Full variable domain (rest looked up from reference TRBV7-9 and TRBJ1-2): DTGVSQNPRHKITKRGQNVTFRCDPISEHNRLYWYRQTLGQGPEFLTYFQNEAQLEKSRLLSDRFSAERPKGSFSTLEIQRTEQGDSAMYLCASSSVIGYTFGSGTRLTVV.

In its sample, this clone was seen once. This rearrangement joins TRBV5-1 to TRBJ1-6; TRBD1 aligns across 7 bases. J gave up 7 bases and V 4 bases, and 5 bases lay outside the gene matches. Germline V gene data show CDR1 as SGHRS and CDR2 as YFSETQ. CDR3 size: 14 residues. The CDR3 here is CASSPGQANSPLHF. The CDR3 DNA is TGCGCCAGCAGCCCCGGACAGGCCAATTCACCCCTCCACTTT.

The CDR3 sequence: CASSPATSLNYGYTF. The CDR3, as DNA: TGCGCCAGCAGTCCAGCTACTTCTTTAAACTATGGCTACACCTTC. The genes are TRBV5-1 and TRBJ1-2, with D unresolved. Germline lookup yields CDR1 SGHRS and CDR2 YFSETQ. The CDR3 consists of 15 residues. V was pared by 5 bases and J by 2 bases, with 16 bases between.

This chain connects TRBV25-1 to TRBJ2-7; 7 bases are shared with TRBD1. Germline V gene lookup returns CDR1 MGHDK and CDR2 SYGVNS. This CDR3 is 15 amino acids long. V shed 10 bases, J shed 1 base, and the junction held 13 bases outside the gene matches. DNA for the CDR3: TGTGCCACAGCAGTGACAGGGTTCGGTTCCTACGAGCAGTACTTC. Amino acids: CATAVTGFGSYEQYF.

Regarding this clone: One end of the junction does not line up with germline, which may come from a read error. This CDR3 reads CASSRDRAGSPLHF. The CDR3 nucleotides read TGTGCTAGCAGCCGGGACAGGGCGGGTTCACCCCTCCACTTT. The chain combines TRBV7-7 with TRBJ1-6; 9 nucleotides match TRBD1. This CDR3 has 14 amino acids. Looked up from germline, CDR1 is SSHAT and CDR2 is FNYEAQ (reference sequence).

The V and J genes are TRBV30 and TRBJ2-2, with 12 nucleotides matching TRBD2. V shed 0 bases and J 1 base; nucleotides not matched to a gene: 3. Germline CDR1 GTSNPN, CDR2 SVGIG (reference sequence). This CDR3 is built from 17 residues. The CDR3 DNA is TGTGCCTGGAGTGTACAGACTAGCGGGGGGAACACCGGGGAGCTGTTTTTT. It translates to CAWSVQTSGGNTGELFF.

The CDR3 is CGGQGGETQYF. The CDR3 DNA reads TGTGGCGGACAGGGGGGAGAGACCCAGTACTTC. V is TRBV30 and J is TRBJ2-5; TRBD1 matches at 10 bases. Germline CDR1 and CDR2: GTSNPN and SVGIG (reference sequence). This CDR3 is 11 amino acids long.

The chain joins TRBV7-2 to TRBJ1-1; the match to TRBD1 covers 7 bases. Germline V gene data show CDR1 as SGHTA and CDR2 as FQGNSA. CDR3 size: 15 residues. V shed 5 bases, J shed 1 base, and the junction held 7 bases outside the gene matches. The CDR3 region has the DNA TGTGCCAGCAGCCTCCTGGGACAGCGGAACACTGAAGCTTTCTTT. It codes for CASSLLGQRNTEAFF.

The genes are TRBV7-8 and TRBJ2-5, with TRBD2 as a possible D gene (6 bases). Germline V CDR1 and CDR2: SGHVS, FQNEAQ. CDR3 length: 17 amino acids. V lost 4 bases and J lost 4, with 22 bases in between. This CDR3 reads CASSYPRRIAAGETQYF. CDR3 nucleotides: TGTGCCAGCAGCTACCCGCGAAGGATAGCGGCGGGAGAGACCCAGTACTTC.